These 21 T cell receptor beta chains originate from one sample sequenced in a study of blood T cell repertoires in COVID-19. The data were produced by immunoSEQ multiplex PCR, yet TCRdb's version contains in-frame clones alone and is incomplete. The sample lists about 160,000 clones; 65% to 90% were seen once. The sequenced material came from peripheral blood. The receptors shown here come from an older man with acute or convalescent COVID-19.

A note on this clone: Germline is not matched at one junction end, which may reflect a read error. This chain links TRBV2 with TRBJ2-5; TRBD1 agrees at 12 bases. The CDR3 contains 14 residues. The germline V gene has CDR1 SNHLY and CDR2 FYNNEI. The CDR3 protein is CASEGTGGQKTQYF. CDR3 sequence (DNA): TGTGCCAGTGAGGGGACAGGGGGCCAAAAGACCCAGTACTTC.

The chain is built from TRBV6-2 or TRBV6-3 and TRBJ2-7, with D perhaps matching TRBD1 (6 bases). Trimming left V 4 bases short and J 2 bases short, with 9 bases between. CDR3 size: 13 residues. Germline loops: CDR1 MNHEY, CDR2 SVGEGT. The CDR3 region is CASSLDRTYEQYF. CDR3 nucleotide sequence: TGTGCCAGCAGTTTGGACAGAACCTACGAGCAGTACTTC.

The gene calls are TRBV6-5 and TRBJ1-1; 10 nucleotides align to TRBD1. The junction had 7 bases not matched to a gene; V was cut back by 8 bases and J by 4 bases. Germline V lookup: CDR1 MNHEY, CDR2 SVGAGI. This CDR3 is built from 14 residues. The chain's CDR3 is CASGVWDRGTEAFF. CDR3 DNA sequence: TGTGCCAGCGGGGTGTGGGACAGGGGCACTGAAGCTTTCTTT.

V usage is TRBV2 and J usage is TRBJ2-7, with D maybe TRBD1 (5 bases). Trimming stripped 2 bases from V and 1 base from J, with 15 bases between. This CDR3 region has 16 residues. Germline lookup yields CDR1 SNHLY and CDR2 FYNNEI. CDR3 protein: CASSERSGQGSYEQYF. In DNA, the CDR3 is TGTGCCAGCAGTGAAAGAAGTGGGCAGGGATCCTACGAGCAGTACTTC.

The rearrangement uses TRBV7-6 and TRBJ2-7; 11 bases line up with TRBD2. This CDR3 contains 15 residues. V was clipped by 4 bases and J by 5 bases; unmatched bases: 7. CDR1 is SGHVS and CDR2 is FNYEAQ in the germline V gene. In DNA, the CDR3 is TGTGCCAGCAGCTCCTTAGCGGGAGGGTGGAACGAGCAGTACTTC. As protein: CASSSLAGGWNEQYF.

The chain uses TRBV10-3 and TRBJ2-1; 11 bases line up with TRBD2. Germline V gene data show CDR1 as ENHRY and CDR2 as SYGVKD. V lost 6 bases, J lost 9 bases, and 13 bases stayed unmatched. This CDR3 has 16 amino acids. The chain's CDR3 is CAIRKTSGIAKVEQFF. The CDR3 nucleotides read TGTGCCATCAGGAAGACTAGCGGGATTGCAAAGGTTGAGCAGTTCTTC.

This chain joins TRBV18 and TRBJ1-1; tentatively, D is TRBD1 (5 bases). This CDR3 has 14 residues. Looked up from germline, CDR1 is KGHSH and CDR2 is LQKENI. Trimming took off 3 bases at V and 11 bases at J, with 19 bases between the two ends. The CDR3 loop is CASSPPGQPQVAFF. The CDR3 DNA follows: TGTGCCAGCTCACCTCCAGGGCAGCCCCAAGTGGCTTTCTTT.

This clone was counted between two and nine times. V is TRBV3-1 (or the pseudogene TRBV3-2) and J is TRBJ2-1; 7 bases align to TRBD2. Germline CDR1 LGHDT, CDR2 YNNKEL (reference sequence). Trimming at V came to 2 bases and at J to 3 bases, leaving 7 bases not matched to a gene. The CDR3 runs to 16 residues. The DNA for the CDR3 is TGTGCCAGCAGCCAAAACCCGGGACTACTCTACAATGAGCAGTTCTTC. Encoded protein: CASSQNPGLLYNEQFF.

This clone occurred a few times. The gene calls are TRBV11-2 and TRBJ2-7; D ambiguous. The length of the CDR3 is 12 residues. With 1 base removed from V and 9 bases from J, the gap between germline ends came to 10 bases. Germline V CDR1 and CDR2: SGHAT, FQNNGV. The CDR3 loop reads CASSLVTYRQYF. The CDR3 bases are TGTGCCAGCAGCTTAGTAACGTACAGGCAGTACTTC.

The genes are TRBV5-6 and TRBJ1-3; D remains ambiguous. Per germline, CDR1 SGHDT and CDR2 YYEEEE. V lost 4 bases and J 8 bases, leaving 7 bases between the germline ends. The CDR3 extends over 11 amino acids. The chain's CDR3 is CASSMRDTIYF. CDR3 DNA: TGTGCCAGCAGCATGAGGGACACCATATATTTT. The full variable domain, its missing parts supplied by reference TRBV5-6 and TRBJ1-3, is DAGVTQSPTHLIKTRGQQVTLRCSPKSGHDTVSWYQQALGQGPQFIFQYYEEEERQRGNFPDRFSGHQFPNYSSELNVNALLLGDSALYLCASSMRDTIYFGEGSWLTVV.

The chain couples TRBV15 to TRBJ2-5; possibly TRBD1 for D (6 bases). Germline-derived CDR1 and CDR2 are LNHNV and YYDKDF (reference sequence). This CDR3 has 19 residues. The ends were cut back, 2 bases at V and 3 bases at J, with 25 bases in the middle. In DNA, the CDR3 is TGTGCCACCAGCAGATTCGGTTCAGCCAGGGGATCCCGTGAAGAGACCCAGTACTTC. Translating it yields CATSRFGSARGSREETQYF.

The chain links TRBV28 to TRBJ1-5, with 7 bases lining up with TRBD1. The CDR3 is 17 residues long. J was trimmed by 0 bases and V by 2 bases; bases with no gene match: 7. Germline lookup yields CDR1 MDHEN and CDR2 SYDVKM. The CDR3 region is CASSLEGQIYSNQPQHF. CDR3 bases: TGTGCCAGCAGTTTAGAGGGACAGATTTATAGCAATCAGCCCCAGCATTTT.

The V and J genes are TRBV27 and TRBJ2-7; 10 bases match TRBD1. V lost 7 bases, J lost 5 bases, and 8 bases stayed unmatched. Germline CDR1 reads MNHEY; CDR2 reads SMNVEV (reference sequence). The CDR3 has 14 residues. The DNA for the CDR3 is TGTGCCAGCAAAAGGAGACAGGGGGCCAACGAGCAGTACTTC. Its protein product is CASKRRQGANEQYF.

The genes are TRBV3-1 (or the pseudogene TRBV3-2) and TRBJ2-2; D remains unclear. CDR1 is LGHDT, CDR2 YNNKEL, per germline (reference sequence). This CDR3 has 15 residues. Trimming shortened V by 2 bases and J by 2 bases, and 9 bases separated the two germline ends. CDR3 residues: CASSQLGPNTGELFF. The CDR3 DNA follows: TGTGCCAGCAGCCAACTGGGCCCCAACACCGGGGAGCTGTTTTTT.

The CDR3 region is CSASGGGAEISNQPQHF. CDR3 coding DNA: TGCAGTGCTAGTGGGGGCGGAGCCGAAATTAGCAATCAGCCCCAGCATTTT. This chain uses TRBV20-1 with TRBJ1-5; weak D call: TRBD1 (6 bases). Trimming pared 3 bases from V and 0 bases from J, leaving 18 bases between. This CDR3 has 17 amino acids. The germline V gene encodes CDR1 DFQATT and CDR2 SNEGSKA (reference sequence).

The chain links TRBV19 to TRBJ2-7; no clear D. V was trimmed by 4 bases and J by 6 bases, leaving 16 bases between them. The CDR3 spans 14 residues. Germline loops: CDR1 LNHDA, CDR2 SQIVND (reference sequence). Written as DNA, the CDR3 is TGTGCCAGTAGTACAGCCGACACGAAGGCCGAGCAGTACTTC. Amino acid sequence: CASSTADTKAEQYF.

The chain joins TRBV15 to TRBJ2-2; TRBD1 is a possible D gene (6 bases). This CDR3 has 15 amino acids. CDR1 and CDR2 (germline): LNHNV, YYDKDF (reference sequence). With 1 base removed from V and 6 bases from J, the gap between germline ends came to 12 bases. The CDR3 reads CATSRVGRGAGELFF. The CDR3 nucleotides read TGTGCCACCAGCAGAGTTGGCAGGGGCGCCGGGGAGCTGTTTTTT.

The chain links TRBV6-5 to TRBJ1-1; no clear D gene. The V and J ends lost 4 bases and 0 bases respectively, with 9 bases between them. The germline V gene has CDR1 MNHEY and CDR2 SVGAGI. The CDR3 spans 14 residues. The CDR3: CASSSRVMNTEAFF. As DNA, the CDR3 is TGTGCCAGCAGTTCGCGGGTCATGAACACTGAAGCTTTCTTT.

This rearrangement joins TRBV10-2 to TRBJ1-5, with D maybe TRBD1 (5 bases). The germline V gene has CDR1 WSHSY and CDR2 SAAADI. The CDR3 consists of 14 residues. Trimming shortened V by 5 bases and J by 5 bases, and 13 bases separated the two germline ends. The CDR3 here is CASSPNTRDQPQHF. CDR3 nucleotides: TGCGCCAGCAGTCCTAATACCAGGGATCAGCCCCAGCATTTT.

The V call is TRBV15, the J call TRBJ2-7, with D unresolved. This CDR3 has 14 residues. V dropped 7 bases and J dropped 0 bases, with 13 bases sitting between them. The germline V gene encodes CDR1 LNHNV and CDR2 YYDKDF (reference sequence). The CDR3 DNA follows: TGTGCCACCAAGAGAGCGCGAAGCTCCTACGAGCAGTACTTC. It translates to CATKRARSSYEQYF.

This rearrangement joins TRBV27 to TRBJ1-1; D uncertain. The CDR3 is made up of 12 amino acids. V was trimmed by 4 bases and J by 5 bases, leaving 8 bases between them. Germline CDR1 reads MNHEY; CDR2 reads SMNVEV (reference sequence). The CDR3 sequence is CASSWFRTEAFF. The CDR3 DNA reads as TGTGCCAGCAGTTGGTTTCGGACTGAAGCTTTCTTT.